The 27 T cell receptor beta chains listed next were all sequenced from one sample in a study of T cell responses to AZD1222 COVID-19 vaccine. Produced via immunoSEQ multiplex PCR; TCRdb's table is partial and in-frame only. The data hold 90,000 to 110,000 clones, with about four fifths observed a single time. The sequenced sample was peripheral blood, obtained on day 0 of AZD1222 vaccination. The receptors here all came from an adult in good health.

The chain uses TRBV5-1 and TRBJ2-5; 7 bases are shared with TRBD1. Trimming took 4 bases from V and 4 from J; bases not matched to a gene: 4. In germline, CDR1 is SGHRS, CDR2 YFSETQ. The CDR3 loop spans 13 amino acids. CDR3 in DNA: TGCGCCAGCAGCGTGACAGGGAGAGAGACCCAGTACTTC. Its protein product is CASSVTGRETQYF. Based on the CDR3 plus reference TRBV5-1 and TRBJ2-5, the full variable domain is KAGVTQTPRYLIKTRGQQVTLSCSPISGHRSVSWYQQTPGQGLQFLFEYFSETQRNKGNFPGRFSGRQFSNSRSEMNVSTLELGDSALYLCASSVTGRETQYFGPGTRLLVL.

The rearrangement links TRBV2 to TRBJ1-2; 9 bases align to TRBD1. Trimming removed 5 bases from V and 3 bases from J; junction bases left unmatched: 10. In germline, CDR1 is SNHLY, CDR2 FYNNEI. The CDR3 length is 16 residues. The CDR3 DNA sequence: TGTGCCAGCAGTCAGTCAACAGGGGGCGCGGACTATGGCTACACCTTC. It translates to CASSQSTGGADYGYTF. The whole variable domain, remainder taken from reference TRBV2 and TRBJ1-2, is EPEVTQTPSHQVTQMGQEVILRCVPISNHLYFYWYRQILGQKVEFLVSFYNNEISEKSEIFDDQFSVERPDGSNFTLKIRSTKLEDSAMYFCASSQSTGGADYGYTFGSGTRLTVV.

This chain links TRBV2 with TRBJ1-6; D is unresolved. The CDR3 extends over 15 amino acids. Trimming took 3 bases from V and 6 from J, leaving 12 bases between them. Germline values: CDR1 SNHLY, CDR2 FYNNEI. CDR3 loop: CASSEAGPINSPLHF. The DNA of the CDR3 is TGTGCCAGCAGTGAGGCCGGGCCGATTAATTCACCCCTCCACTTT.

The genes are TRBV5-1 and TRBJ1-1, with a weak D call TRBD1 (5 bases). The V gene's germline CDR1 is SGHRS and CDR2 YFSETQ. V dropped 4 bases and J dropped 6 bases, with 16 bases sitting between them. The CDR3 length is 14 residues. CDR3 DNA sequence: TGCGCCAGCAGCGCCGGGACGGATGGCGCTGAAGCTTTCTTT. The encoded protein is CASSAGTDGAEAFF.

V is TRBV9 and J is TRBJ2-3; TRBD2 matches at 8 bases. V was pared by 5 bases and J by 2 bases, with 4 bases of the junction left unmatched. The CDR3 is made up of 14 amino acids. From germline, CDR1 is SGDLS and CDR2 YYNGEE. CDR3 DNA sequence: TGTGCCAGCAGGCGGGGGGCGGTCACAGATACGCAGTATTTT. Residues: CASRRGAVTDTQYF.

The CDR3 nucleotides read TGTGCCAGCACTGAGGGGGCCAATAATTCACCCCTCCACTTT. Translated, it gives CASTEGANNSPLHF. V and J are TRBV19 and TRBJ1-6, with TRBD1 matching over 7 bases. Per germline, CDR1 LNHDA and CDR2 SQIVND (reference sequence). The V and J ends lost 9 bases and 5 bases, in that order; junction bases with no gene match: 7. This CDR3 has 14 residues. Drawing the rest from reference TRBV19 and TRBJ1-6, the complete variable domain is DGGITQSPKYLFRKEGQNVTLSCEQNLNHDAMYWYRQDPGQGLRLIYYSQIVNDFQKGDIAEGYSVSREKKESFPLTVTSAQKNPTAFYLCASTEGANNSPLHFGNGTRLTVT.

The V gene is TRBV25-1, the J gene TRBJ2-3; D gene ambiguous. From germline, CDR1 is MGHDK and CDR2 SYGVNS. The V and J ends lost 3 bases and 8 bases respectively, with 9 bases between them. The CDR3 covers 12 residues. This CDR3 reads CASSEARRTQYF. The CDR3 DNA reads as TGTGCCAGCAGTGAGGCTAGACGTACGCAGTATTTT.

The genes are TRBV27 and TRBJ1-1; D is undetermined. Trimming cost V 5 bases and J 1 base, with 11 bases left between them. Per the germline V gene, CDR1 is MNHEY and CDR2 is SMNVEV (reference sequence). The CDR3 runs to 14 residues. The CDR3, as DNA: TGTGCCAGCAGTCACCATGAGGGGAACACTGAAGCTTTCTTT. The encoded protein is CASSHHEGNTEAFF.

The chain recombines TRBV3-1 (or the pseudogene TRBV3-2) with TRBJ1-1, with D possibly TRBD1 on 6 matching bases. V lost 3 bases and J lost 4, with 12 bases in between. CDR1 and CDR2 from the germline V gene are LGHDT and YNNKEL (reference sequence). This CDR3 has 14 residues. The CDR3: CASSHGGPGTEAFF. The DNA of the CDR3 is TGTGCCAGCAGCCATGGGGGCCCGGGCACTGAAGCTTTCTTT.

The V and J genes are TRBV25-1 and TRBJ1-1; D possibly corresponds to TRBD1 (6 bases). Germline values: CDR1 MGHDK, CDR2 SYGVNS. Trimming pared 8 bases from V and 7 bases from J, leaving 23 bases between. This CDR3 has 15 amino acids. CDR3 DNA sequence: TGTGCCAGCCCGACCTCGGACGTGGCGGACAGTGAAGCTTTCTTT. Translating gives CASPTSDVADSEAFF.

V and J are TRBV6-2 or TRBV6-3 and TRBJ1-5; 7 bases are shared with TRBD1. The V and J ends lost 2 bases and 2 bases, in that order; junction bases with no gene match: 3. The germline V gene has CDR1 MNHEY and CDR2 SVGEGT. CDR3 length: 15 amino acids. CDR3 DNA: TGTGCCAGCAGTTACAGGGGGCTGGGCAATCAGCCCCAGCATTTT. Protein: CASSYRGLGNQPQHF.

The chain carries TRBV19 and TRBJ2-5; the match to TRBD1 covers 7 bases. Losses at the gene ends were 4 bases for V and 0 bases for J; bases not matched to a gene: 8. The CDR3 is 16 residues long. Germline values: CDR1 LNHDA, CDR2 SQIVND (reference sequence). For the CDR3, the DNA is TGTGCCAGTAGTAAAAGGGACAGCGAGTACCAAGAGACCCAGTACTTC. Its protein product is CASSKRDSEYQETQYF.

This CDR3 reads CASSWDRGGPEAFF. The CDR3 DNA is TGTGCCAGCAGCTGGGACAGGGGAGGGCCTGAAGCTTTCTTT. The chain employs TRBV7-2 and TRBJ1-1; TRBD1 aligns across 10 bases. The CDR3 loop spans 14 amino acids. Per the germline V gene, CDR1 is SGHTA and CDR2 is FQGNSA. Trimming removed 4 bases from V and 6 bases from J; junction bases left unmatched: 5.

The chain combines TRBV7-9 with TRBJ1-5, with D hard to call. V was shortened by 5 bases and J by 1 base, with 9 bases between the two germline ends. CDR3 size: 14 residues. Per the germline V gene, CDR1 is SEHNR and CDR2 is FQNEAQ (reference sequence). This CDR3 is CASSPTGSNQPQHF. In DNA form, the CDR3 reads TGTGCCAGCAGCCCCACCGGAAGCAATCAGCCCCAGCATTTT.

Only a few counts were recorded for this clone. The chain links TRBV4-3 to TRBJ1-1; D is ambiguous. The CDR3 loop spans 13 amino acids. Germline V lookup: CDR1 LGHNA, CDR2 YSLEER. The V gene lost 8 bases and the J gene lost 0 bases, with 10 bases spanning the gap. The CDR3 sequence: CASGRALNTEAFF. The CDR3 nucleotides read TGCGCCAGCGGAAGGGCTCTGAACACTGAAGCTTTCTTT.

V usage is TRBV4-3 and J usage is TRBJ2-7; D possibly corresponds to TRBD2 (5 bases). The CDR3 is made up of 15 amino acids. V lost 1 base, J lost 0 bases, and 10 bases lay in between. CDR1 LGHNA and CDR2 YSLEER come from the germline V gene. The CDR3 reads CASSQAEGSSYEQYF. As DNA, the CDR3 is TGCGCCAGCAGCCAAGCTGAAGGGAGCTCCTACGAGCAGTACTTC.

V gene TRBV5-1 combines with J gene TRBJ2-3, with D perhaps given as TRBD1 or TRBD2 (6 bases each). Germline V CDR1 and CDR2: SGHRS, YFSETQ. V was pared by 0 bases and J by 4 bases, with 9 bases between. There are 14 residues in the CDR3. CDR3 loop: CASSLGGASDTQYF. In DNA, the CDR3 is TGCGCCAGCAGCTTGGGGGGGGCCTCAGATACGCAGTATTTT.

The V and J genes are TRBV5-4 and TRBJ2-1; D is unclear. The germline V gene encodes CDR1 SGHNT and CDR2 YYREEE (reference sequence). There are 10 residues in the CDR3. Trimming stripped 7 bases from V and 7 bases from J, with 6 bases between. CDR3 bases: TGTGCCAGCCAGGAAAATGAGCAGTTCTTC. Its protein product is CASQENEQFF.

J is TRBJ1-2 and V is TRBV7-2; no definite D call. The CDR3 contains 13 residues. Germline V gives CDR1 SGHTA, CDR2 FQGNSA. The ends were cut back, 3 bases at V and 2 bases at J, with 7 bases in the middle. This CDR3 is CASSFSRNYGYTF. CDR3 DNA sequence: TGTGCCAGCAGCTTTTCCCGAAACTATGGCTACACCTTC.

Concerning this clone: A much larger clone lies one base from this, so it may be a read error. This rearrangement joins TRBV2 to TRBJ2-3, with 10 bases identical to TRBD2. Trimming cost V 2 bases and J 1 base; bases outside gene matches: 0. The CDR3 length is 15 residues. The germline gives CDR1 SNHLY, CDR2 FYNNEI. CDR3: CASSETSGGTDTQYF. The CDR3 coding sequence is TGTGCCAGCAGTGAAACTAGCGGGGGCACAGATACGCAGTATTTT.

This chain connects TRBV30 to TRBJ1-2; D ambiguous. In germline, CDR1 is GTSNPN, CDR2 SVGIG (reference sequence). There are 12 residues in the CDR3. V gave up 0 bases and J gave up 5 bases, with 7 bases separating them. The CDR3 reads CAWSVLGYGYTF. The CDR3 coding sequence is TGTGCCTGGAGTGTACTGGGGTATGGCTACACCTTC.

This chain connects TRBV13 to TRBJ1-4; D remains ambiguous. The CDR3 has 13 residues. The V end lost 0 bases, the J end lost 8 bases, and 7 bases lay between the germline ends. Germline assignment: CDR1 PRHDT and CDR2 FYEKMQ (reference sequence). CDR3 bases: TGTGCCAGCAGCTTAGGACGTCTGGAAAAACTGTTTTTT. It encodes CASSLGRLEKLFF.

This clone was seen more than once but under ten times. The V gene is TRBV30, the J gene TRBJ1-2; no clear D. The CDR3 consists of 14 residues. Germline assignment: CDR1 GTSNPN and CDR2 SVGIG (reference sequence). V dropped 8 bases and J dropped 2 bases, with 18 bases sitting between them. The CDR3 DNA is TGTGCCGCTTGGAGTTCTGGTGCCAACTATGGCTACACCTTC. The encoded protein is CAAWSSGANYGYTF.

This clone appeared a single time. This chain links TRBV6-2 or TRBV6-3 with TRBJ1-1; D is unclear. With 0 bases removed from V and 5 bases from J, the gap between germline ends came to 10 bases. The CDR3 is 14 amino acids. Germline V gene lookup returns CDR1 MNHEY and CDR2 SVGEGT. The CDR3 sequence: CASSYSVGGTEAFF. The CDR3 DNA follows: TGTGCCAGCAGTTACTCAGTGGGTGGAACTGAAGCTTTCTTT.

The CDR3 DNA is TGTGCCAGCAGCTTAACCCAGGGGCAGCCCCAGCATTTT. Translated: CASSLTQGQPQHF. V gene TRBV7-3 combines with J gene TRBJ1-5; D perhaps matches TRBD1 (6 bases). V dropped 0 bases and J dropped 7 bases, with 7 bases sitting between them. CDR1 SGHTA and CDR2 FQGTGA come from the germline V gene. The CDR3 has 13 amino acids.

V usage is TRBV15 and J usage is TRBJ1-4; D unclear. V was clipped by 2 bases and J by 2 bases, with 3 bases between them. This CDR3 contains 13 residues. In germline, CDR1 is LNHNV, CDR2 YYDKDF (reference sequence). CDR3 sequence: CATSRQTNEKLFF. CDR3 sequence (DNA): TGTGCCACCAGCAGACAGACTAATGAAAAACTGTTTTTT.

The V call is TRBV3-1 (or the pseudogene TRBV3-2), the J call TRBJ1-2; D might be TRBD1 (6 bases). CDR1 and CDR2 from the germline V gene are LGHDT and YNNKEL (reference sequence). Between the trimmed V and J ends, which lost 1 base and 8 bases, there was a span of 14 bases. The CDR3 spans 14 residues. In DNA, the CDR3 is TGTGCCAGCAGCCAAGTCCCACAGGGTCAGGGCTACACCTTC. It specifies CASSQVPQGQGYTF.